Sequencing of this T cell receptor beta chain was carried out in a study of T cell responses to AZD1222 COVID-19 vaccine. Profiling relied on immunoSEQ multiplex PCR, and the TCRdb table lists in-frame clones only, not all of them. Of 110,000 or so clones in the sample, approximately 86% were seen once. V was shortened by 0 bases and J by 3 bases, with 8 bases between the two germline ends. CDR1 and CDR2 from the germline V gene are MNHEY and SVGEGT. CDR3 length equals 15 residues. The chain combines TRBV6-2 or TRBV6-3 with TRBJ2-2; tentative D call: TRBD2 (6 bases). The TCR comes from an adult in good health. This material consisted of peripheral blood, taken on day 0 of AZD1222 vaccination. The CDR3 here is CASSYSRGYTGELFF. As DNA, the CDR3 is TGTGCCAGCAGTTACTCGCGGGGTTACACCGGGGAGCTGTTTTTT.